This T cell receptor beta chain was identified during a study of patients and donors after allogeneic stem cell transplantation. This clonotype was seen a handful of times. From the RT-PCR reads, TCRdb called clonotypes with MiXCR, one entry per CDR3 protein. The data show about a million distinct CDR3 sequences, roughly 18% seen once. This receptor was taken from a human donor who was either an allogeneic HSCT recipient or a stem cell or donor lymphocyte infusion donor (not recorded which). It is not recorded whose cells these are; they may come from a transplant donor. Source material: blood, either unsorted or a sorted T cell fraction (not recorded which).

The CDR3 DNA reads as TGCAGTGCCTACGGACTGTCTAGCACAGATACGCAGTATTTT. It specifies CSAYGLSSTDTQYF. The chain carries TRBV20-1 and TRBJ2-3; TRBD2 is a possible D gene (5 bases). With 6 bases removed from V and 0 bases from J, the gap between germline ends came to 13 bases. Germline V gene sequence: CDR1 DFQATT, CDR2 SNEGSKA (reference sequence). CDR3 length: 14 amino acids.